The 24 T cell receptor beta chains reported below all come from one sample, sequenced in a study of shared clonotypes between healthy human individuals. Here immunoSEQ multiplex PCR was the method, and the copy in TCRdb shows in-frame clones only, minus some. The sample lists millions of clones; about 95% were seen once. Material: naive CD4+ T cells sorted from blood. Noted subset: CD45RA+ positively selected. Source of these receptors: a man aged 18-30 years in good health.

V gene TRBV10-3 combines with J gene TRBJ2-7; D may be TRBD2 (5 bases). Germline values: CDR1 ENHRY, CDR2 SYGVKD. Trimming took 4 bases from V and 4 from J, leaving 14 bases between them. There are 14 residues in the CDR3. The CDR3 coding sequence is TGTGCCATCAGTGGTCTAGGGAGAGGGTACGAGCAGTACTTC. It translates to CAISGLGRGYEQYF.

This chain connects TRBV29-1 to TRBJ2-3; 12 nucleotides match TRBD2. The CDR3 spans 16 residues. Losses at the gene ends were 6 bases for V and 4 bases for J; bases not matched to a gene: 11. The germline gives CDR1 SQVTM, CDR2 ANQGSEA. The CDR3 bases are TGCAGCGTAATACCCCAGACTAGCGGGGGCGCAGATACGCAGTATTTT. Translation: CSVIPQTSGGADTQYF.

This clone was seen only a few times. The chain employs TRBV6-5 and TRBJ1-2; tentatively, D is TRBD1 (5 bases). The CDR3 consists of 14 residues. Germline V gives CDR1 MNHEY, CDR2 SVGAGI. V lost 0 bases and J 2 bases, leaving 7 bases between the germline ends. The CDR3 DNA reads TGTGCCAGCAGTTACTCGCAGGGAAACTATGGCTACACCTTC. Its protein product is CASSYSQGNYGYTF.

The chain uses TRBV5-8 and TRBJ1-6; TRBD1 is a possible D gene (6 bases). Germline V gene data show CDR1 as SGHTS and CDR2 as YDEGEE. The CDR3 contains 18 residues. V was shortened by 2 bases and J by 5 bases, with 20 bases between the two germline ends. CDR3 region: CASSFARGSSWDNSPLHF. In DNA, the CDR3 is TGTGCCAGCAGCTTCGCCAGGGGTTCCTCCTGGGATAATTCACCCCTCCACTTT. Filled out from reference TRBV5-8 and TRBJ1-6, the complete variable domain reads EAGVTQSPTHLIKTRGQQATLRCSPISGHTSVYWYQQALGLGLQFLLWYDEGEERNRGNFPPRFSGRQFPNYSSELNVNALELEDSALYLCASSFARGSSWDNSPLHFGNGTRLTVT.

This chain's CDR3 is CAWSVLGDFLTDTQYF. CDR3 bases: TGTGCCTGGAGTGTACTCGGGGACTTTCTCACAGATACGCAGTATTTT. This chain links TRBV30 with TRBJ2-3, with D possibly matching TRBD2 (6 bases). Trimming removed 0 bases at V and 2 bases at J, with 15 bases between. This CDR3 is 16 amino acids long. The germline gives CDR1 GTSNPN, CDR2 SVGIG (reference sequence).

This chain joins TRBV18 and TRBJ2-1, with TRBD1 matching 9 bases. Germline V gives CDR1 KGHSH, CDR2 LQKENI. Germline trimming cut 1 base from V and 6 bases from J; bases unmatched to any gene: 4. The CDR3 covers 15 residues. In DNA form, the CDR3 reads TGTGCCAGCTCACCACGGGGACAGGGAAGCAATGAGCAGTTCTTC. It is translated as CASSPRGQGSNEQFF.

CDR3 nucleotide sequence: TGTGCCAGCAGCAAGGGACTAGCGGGGGGGGCCTCCTCCTACGAGCAGTACTTC. Its protein is CASSKGLAGGASSYEQYF. The V gene is TRBV5-4, the J gene TRBJ2-7; 16 bases match TRBD2. The CDR3 sequence is 18 residues long. Germline CDR1 SGHNT, CDR2 YYREEE (reference sequence). After removal of 4 bases from V and 0 bases from J, the junction contained 7 bases not matched to a gene.

The gene calls are TRBV30 and TRBJ2-1; no firm D call. The V end was cut by 1 base, the J end by 7 bases, with 14 bases between. The CDR3 sequence is 14 residues long. Germline V gives CDR1 GTSNPN, CDR2 SVGIG (reference sequence). The CDR3 loop is CAWSAVRVGNEQFF. The CDR3, as DNA: TGTGCCTGGAGTGCCGTCCGGGTTGGTAATGAGCAGTTCTTC.

The V gene is TRBV5-1, the J gene TRBJ2-2, with 10 bases lining up with TRBD1. This CDR3 is 15 amino acids long. The V gene's germline CDR1 is SGHRS and CDR2 YFSETQ. V lost 4 bases, J lost 7 bases, and 7 bases stayed unmatched. The CDR3 is CASSSGQGVGGELFF. DNA for the CDR3: TGCGCCAGCAGCAGTGGACAGGGGGTTGGCGGGGAGCTGTTTTTT.

V and J are TRBV28 and TRBJ1-2; D is unresolved. In germline, CDR1 is MDHEN, CDR2 SYDVKM. V was cut by 2 bases and J by 4 bases, with 8 bases left in between. This CDR3 comprises 13 residues. The CDR3 bases are TGTGCCAGCAGTTTAAGCAACCCCTATGGCTACACCTTC. Amino acids: CASSLSNPYGYTF.

The V call is TRBV30, the J call TRBJ2-2, with D perhaps matching TRBD2 (5 bases). Trimming removed 6 bases at V and 0 bases at J, with 11 bases between. The CDR3 consists of 14 residues. Germline V gene sequence: CDR1 GTSNPN, CDR2 SVGIG (reference sequence). The CDR3 nucleotides are TGTGCCTGCGGGAAGGTTACGAACACCGGGGAGCTGTTTTTT. This gives the protein CACGKVTNTGELFF.

The rearrangement uses TRBV7-3 and TRBJ1-2; weak D call: TRBD1 (6 bases). From germline, CDR1 is SGHTA and CDR2 FQGTGA. Deletions cut 4 bases from V and 6 bases from J, with 24 bases between. The length of the CDR3 is 17 residues. The CDR3 region is CASSSREWTALDHGYTF. In nucleotides, the CDR3 is TGTGCCAGCAGCTCCCGCGAATGGACAGCGCTTGATCATGGCTACACCTTC.

V is TRBV6-5 and J is TRBJ2-7; 7 nucleotides align to TRBD1. Germline CDR1 MNHEY, CDR2 SVGAGI. V gave up 0 bases and J gave up 3 bases; unmatched junction bases: 5. The length of the CDR3 is 15 residues. The CDR3 DNA reads TGTGCCAGCAGTTACTCCTCGACAGGGCGCTACGAGCAGTACTTC. It encodes CASSYSSTGRYEQYF.

This sequence joins TRBV18 and TRBJ1-4; D may be TRBD1 (5 bases). The CDR3 runs to 16 residues. CDR1 is KGHSH, CDR2 LQKENI, per germline. Trimming stripped 4 bases from V and 7 bases from J, with 19 bases between. CDR3 nucleotide sequence: TGTGCCAGCTCACAGTCACCCCGGGGGACGGGTGAAAAACTGTTTTTT. It codes for CASSQSPRGTGEKLFF.

The chain recombines TRBV6-5 with TRBJ2-3, with 9 positions matching TRBD2. The CDR3 is 15 amino acids. The J segment lost 2 bases and the V segment lost 8 bases, leaving 8 bases of the junction unmatched. CDR1 and CDR2 from the germline V gene are MNHEY and SVGAGI. The CDR3 DNA sequence: TGTGCCAGCGAACGCGGGGGGGCCTCCACAGATACGCAGTATTTT. This encodes CASERGGASTDTQYF.

This chain links TRBV10-2 with TRBJ2-4; 9 bases are a match to TRBD1. This CDR3 is built from 15 residues. The V segment lost 4 bases and the J segment 9 bases; nucleotides outside the gene matches: 10. The germline V gene encodes CDR1 WSHSY and CDR2 SAAADI. CDR3 protein: CASSAHDRGKGIQYF. The CDR3 bases are TGCGCCAGCAGTGCTCACGACAGGGGGAAGGGCATTCAGTACTTC.

V is TRBV28 and J is TRBJ2-3; a possible D gene is TRBD2 (7 bases). The CDR3 totals 15 residues. Trimming pared 6 bases from V and 4 bases from J, leaving 17 bases between. CDR1 is MDHEN and CDR2 is SYDVKM in the germline V gene. The CDR3 region is CASSPAGGRADTQYF. CDR3 coding DNA: TGTGCCAGCAGCCCTGCCGGGGGGCGTGCAGATACGCAGTATTTT.

The chain couples TRBV7-6 to TRBJ1-3; D uncertain. V shed 0 bases and J shed 0 bases, with 6 bases lying between them. CDR1 and CDR2 (germline): SGHVS, FNYEAQ. The CDR3 spans 15 residues. CDR3 in DNA: TGTGCCAGCAGCTTAGCATGGAACTCTGGAAACACCATATATTTT. This sequence encodes CASSLAWNSGNTIYF.

V and J are TRBV11-2 and TRBJ1-2; 7 nucleotides agree with TRBD1. V trimming: 7 bases; J trimming: 6 bases; junction bases outside the gene matches: 8. CDR1 SGHAT and CDR2 FQNNGV come from the germline V gene. The CDR3 consists of 13 residues. CDR3 region: CASTRQGSDGYTF. The CDR3 DNA sequence: TGTGCCAGCACCAGACAGGGATCAGATGGCTACACCTTC.

The chain links TRBV29-1 to TRBJ1-1, with 7 bases aligning to TRBD1. The CDR3 loop spans 14 amino acids. CDR1 SQVTM and CDR2 ANQGSEA come from the germline V gene. V dropped 6 bases and J dropped 0; count of bases not matched to a gene: 7. The CDR3 loop is CSVLGQTMNTEAFF. The CDR3 nucleotides are TGCAGCGTCTTGGGACAGACCATGAACACTGAAGCTTTCTTT.

The genes are TRBV28 and TRBJ2-1, with D uncertain. The CDR3 is made up of 14 amino acids. Looked up from germline, CDR1 is MDHEN and CDR2 is SYDVKM. Between the trimmed V and J ends, which lost 5 bases and 2 bases, there was a span of 10 bases. CDR3 nucleotide sequence: TGTGCCAGCAGTATCCCCGCCACCTACAATGAGCAGTTCTTC. Its protein product is CASSIPATYNEQFF.

The chain couples TRBV5-4 to TRBJ2-2; D gene uncertain. The CDR3 is 18 residues long. V was clipped by 0 bases and J by 0 bases, with 15 bases between them. CDR1 SGHNT and CDR2 YYREEE come from the germline V gene (reference sequence). In nucleotides, the CDR3 is TGTGCCAGCAGCTTGGGCGGACCCCGGATGACGAACACCGGGGAGCTGTTTTTT. It yields the protein CASSLGGPRMTNTGELFF.

The rearrangement links TRBV11-2 to TRBJ2-1, with TRBD1 identical over 10 bases. The germline gives CDR1 SGHAT, CDR2 FQNNGV. Trimming took 5 bases from V and 3 from J; bases not matched to a gene: 7. The length of the CDR3 is 16 residues. CDR3 loop: CASSAGDRGGYNEQFF. The CDR3 region has the DNA TGTGCCAGCAGCGCTGGGGACAGGGGTGGCTACAATGAGCAGTTCTTC.

The rearrangement joins TRBV10-2 to TRBJ1-2; 7 bases agree with TRBD1. Germline CDR1 is WSHSY and CDR2 is SAAADI. V was clipped by 1 base and J by 2 bases; unmatched bases: 4. This CDR3 has 15 residues. The CDR3 DNA sequence: TGCGCCAGCAGTGAGTTTGGGACAGCGAACTATGGCTACACCTTC. Encoded protein: CASSEFGTANYGYTF.